This T cell receptor (beta chain) was recorded in a study of T cells in localized non-small cell lung cancer. Whole-study results and caveats: Sequence data derive from only one tumor region, so heterogeneity remains possible. Highest T cell clonality was seen in uninvolved adjacent lung, surpassing that measured in tumor. Overall survival was longer when the density of T cells in the blood was higher. For the top 100 tumor clones, a median about 60 also appeared in adjacent lung.

Concerning this clone: Its specificity is unknown.

Germline V gives CDR1 ENHRY, CDR2 SYGVKD. Trimming took off 5 bases at V and 1 base at J, with 15 bases between the two ends. The CDR3 is 15 residues long. The table came from immunoSEQ multiplex PCR; TCRdb's copy has only in-frame clones and leaves some out. The sample records fewer than 90,000 clones, 84% being singletons. This chain connects TRBV10-3 to TRBJ2-7; D may be TRBD2 (5 bases). The input for sequencing was peripheral blood, taken before any cancer treatment. The receptor was derived from a man between 40 and 70 years old with stage I lung adenocarcinoma. CDR3 amino acids: CAISRLTGLSYEQYF. In DNA, the CDR3 is TGTGCCATCAGTAGACTGACCGGACTTTCCTACGAGCAGTACTTC.